The T cell receptor (beta chain) under discussion was sequenced for a study of CD8+ T cells in alopecia areata. V lost 0 bases and J 9 bases, leaving 13 bases between the germline ends. Germline V CDR1 and CDR2: SGDLS, YYNGEE. CDR3 length: 13 residues. Punch biopsies of lesional scalp, plus peripheral blood, were taken from alopecia areata patients. Sequencing relied on a cDNA template that was reverse transcribed from extracted RNA. Clones were sequenced by immunoSEQ multiplex PCR, and TCRdb holds only the in-frame ones, with some missing. This sample has under 65,000 clones, with around 44% found just once.

The chain has TRBV9 and TRBJ2-7; D gene uncertain. This sequence was found in a human donor with alopecia areata. Sequenced: NKG2D-low CD8+ T cells sorted from blood. This CDR3 reads CASSVGTASMQYF. CDR3 bases: TGTGCCAGCAGCGTAGGTACAGCCAGTATGCAGTACTTC.